This TCR beta chain was sequenced in a study of T cell repertoires in ileal Crohn's disease. Overall study context: About half of patients got postoperative therapy: under 12 thiopurines, fewer than 20 anti-TNF.

Study-level results: Mucosal expansions were suggested to be mainly CD8 T cells.

Some clones are missing from TCRdb's copy, which holds only in-frame ones; the method was immunoSEQ multiplex PCR. Of about 17,000 clones in the sample, 60% to 85% are singletons; the top ten hold 4% to 4.5%. The time point: inflamed ileum from the surgical specimen. Per the germline V gene, CDR1 is SEHNR and CDR2 is FQNEAQ (reference sequence). The CDR3 sequence is 14 residues long. Trimming stripped 0 bases from V and 6 bases from J, with 11 bases between. Concerning this clone itself: Its antigen is still unknown.

This rearrangement joins TRBV7-9 to TRBJ1-2; maybe TRBD1 (5 bases). Specimen: ileal tissue. This clonotype was sampled from an adult with Crohn's disease. The CDR3 DNA reads TGTGCCAGCAGCTTAGCCCGGGTGGGGGATGGCTACACCTTC. It is translated as CASSLARVGDGYTF.